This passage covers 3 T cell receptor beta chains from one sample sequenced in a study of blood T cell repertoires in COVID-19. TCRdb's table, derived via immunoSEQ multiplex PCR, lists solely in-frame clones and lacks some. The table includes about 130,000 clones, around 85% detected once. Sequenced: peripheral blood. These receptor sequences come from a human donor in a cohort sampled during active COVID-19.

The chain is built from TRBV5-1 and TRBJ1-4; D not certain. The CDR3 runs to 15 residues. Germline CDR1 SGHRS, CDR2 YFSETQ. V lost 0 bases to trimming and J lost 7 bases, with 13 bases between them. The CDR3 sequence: CASSLESSPSEKLFF. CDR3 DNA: TGCGCCAGCAGCTTGGAGTCTTCTCCGAGTGAAAAACTGTTTTTT.

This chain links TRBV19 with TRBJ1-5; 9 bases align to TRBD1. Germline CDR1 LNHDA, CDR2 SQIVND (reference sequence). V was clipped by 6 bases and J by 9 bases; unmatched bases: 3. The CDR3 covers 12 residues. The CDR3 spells CASRGQGPPQHF. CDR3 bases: TGTGCCAGTAGGGGACAGGGCCCGCCCCAGCATTTT.

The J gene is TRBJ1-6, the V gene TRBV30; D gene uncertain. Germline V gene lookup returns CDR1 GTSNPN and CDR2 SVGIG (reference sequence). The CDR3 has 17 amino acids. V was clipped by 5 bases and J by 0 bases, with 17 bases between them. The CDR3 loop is CAWERGDPSSYNSPLHF. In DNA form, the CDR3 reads TGTGCCTGGGAGCGCGGGGATCCGAGCTCCTATAATTCACCCCTCCACTTT.